Below are 29 T cell receptor beta chains sequenced from a single sample in a study of human T cells and chemical hapten exposure. Time point reported: patch test 3, about 24 weeks after DPC sensitization. Stated treatment: therapeutic diphenylcyclopropenone sensitization with weekly scalp DPC. TCRdb itself ran the RACE reads through MiXCR, one entry per CDR3 protein. Among approximately 86,000 distinct CDR3 sequences listed, approximately 10% were seen once. Material: whole blood, obtained in connection with sensitization to the hapten diphenylcyclopropenone (DPC). The receptors shown here come from a woman aged 25 to 45 with alopecia areata. Some clones in this sample may be carry-over from other donors' samples.

The chain couples TRBV20-1 to TRBJ1-2, with D uncertain. Trimming cost V 0 bases and J 1 base, with 9 bases left between them. Germline loops: CDR1 DFQATT, CDR2 SNEGSKA (reference sequence). The CDR3 contains 14 residues. The CDR3 loop reads CSARDFKDNYGYTF. As DNA, the CDR3 is TGCAGTGCTAGAGATTTCAAGGATAACTATGGCTACACCTTC.

This clonotype was counted many times. The V and J genes are TRBV18 and TRBJ1-1, with 10 bases identical to TRBD1. J was trimmed by 1 base and V by 10 bases; bases with no gene match: 15. CDR1 KGHSH and CDR2 LQKENI come from the germline V gene. This CDR3 has 17 amino acids. CDR3 amino acids: CATLFGTGARRNTEAFF. The CDR3 nucleotides read TGTGCCACCCTCTTCGGGACAGGGGCTCGTCGGAACACTGAAGCTTTCTTT.

About this clonotype: Mismatch with germline at one junction end may stem from a read error. The chain couples TRBV11-3 to TRBJ2-3; tentative D call: TRBD2 (5 bases). The CDR3 is 14 residues long. Germline-derived CDR1 and CDR2 are SGHNT and YENEEA. The chain's CDR3 is CASSPRGFADKQYF. Here the CDR3 DNA reads TGTGCCAGCAGCCCCCGCGGGTTCGCAGATAAGCAGTATTTT.

The chain links TRBV20-1 to TRBJ1-5; D gene uncertain. Trimming removed 3 bases at V and 0 bases at J, with 6 bases between. The CDR3 has 13 residues. Germline values: CDR1 DFQATT, CDR2 SNEGSKA (reference sequence). The CDR3 reads CSASRYSNQPQHF. CDR3 nucleotide sequence: TGCAGTGCTAGTCGGTATAGCAATCAGCCCCAGCATTTT.

The rearrangement joins TRBV11-2 to TRBJ1-5, with 7 bases that match TRBD1. J gave up 3 bases and V 1 base, and 9 bases lay outside the gene matches. Germline CDR1 and CDR2: SGHAT and FQNNGV. The CDR3 extends over 17 amino acids. CDR3 region: CASSLALRGGDNQPQHF. The CDR3 region has the DNA TGTGCCAGCAGCTTAGCCCTCAGGGGGGGAGACAATCAGCCCCAGCATTTT. Full variable domain (rest looked up from reference TRBV11-2 and TRBJ1-5): EAGVAQSPRYKIIEKRQSVAFWCNPISGHATLYWYQQILGQGPKLLIQFQNNGVVDDSQLPKDRFSAERLKGVDSTLKIQPAKLEDSAVYLCASSLALRGGDNQPQHFGDGTRLSIL.

This clonotype was observed a few times. The chain employs TRBV28 and TRBJ2-3; D is perhaps TRBD2 (6 bases). Germline loops: CDR1 MDHEN, CDR2 SYDVKM. V lost 7 bases to trimming and J lost 0 bases, with 14 bases between them. This CDR3 has 15 amino acids. The CDR3 loop is CASIGGAISTDTQYF. The CDR3 nucleotides are TGTGCCAGCATCGGGGGAGCCATTAGCACAGATACGCAGTATTTT. The variable domain in full, completed from reference TRBV28 and TRBJ2-3, reads DVKVTQSSRYLVKRTGEKVFLECVQDMDHENMFWYRQDPGLGLRLIYFSYDVKMKEKGDIPEGYSVSREKKERFSLILESASTNQTSMYLCASIGGAISTDTQYFGPGTRLTVL.

This clonotype was observed at least ten times. The V gene is TRBV29-1, the J gene TRBJ2-7; 7 bases are a match to TRBD1. The CDR3 covers 13 residues. V gave up 5 bases and J gave up 2 bases; unmatched junction bases: 6. In germline, CDR1 is SQVTM, CDR2 ANQGSEA. CDR3 nucleotides: TGCAGCGTTCGGTACAGGGGCGCCTACGAGCAGTACTTC. It specifies CSVRYRGAYEQYF.

In regard to this clonotype: A much larger clone lies one base from this, so it may be a read error. V usage is TRBV18 and J usage is TRBJ1-1, with D unclear. CDR3 size: 14 residues. V was pared by 4 bases and J by 4 bases, with 13 bases between. CDR1 and CDR2 (germline): KGHSH, LQKENI. The CDR3 sequence: CASSRSQRSTEAFF. CDR3 nucleotides: TGTGCCAGCTCACGATCCCAGAGGAGCACTGAAGCTTTCTTT.

This clonotype was found many times. The chain joins TRBV9 to TRBJ2-1; D is unclear. CDR1 is SGDLS, CDR2 YYNGEE, per germline. This CDR3 comprises 14 residues. V dropped 0 bases and J dropped 4 bases, with 8 bases sitting between them. The CDR3 DNA is TGTGCCAGCAGCGTAGGTAGTCCGTACAATGAGCAGTTCTTC. Protein product: CASSVGSPYNEQFF.

The V and J genes are TRBV11-2 and TRBJ2-7; unclear D gene. CDR1 is SGHAT and CDR2 is FQNNGV in the germline V gene. The length of the CDR3 is 15 residues. The germline V and J ends were trimmed by 5 bases and 1 base, with 15 bases remaining between them. The CDR3 region is CASSRPVTRSYEQYF. The CDR3, as DNA: TGTGCCAGCAGCCGTCCCGTGACACGTTCCTACGAGCAGTACTTC. Combining the CDR3 with reference TRBV11-2 and TRBJ2-7 gives the whole variable domain EAGVAQSPRYKIIEKRQSVAFWCNPISGHATLYWYQQILGQGPKLLIQFQNNGVVDDSQLPKDRFSAERLKGVDSTLKIQPAKLEDSAVYLCASSRPVTRSYEQYFGPGTRLTVT.

This clonotype was counted at least ten times. The chain recombines TRBV7-2 with TRBJ2-2; D ambiguous. Trimming took off 1 base at V and 6 bases at J, with 6 bases between the two ends. Germline CDR1 and CDR2: SGHTA and FQGNSA. CDR3 length: 13 residues. The CDR3 DNA is TGTGCCAGCAGCTTAGGTGGGGCCGGGGAGCTGTTTTTT. Protein sequence: CASSLGGAGELFF.

This clonotype has a count of ten or more. This chain links TRBV3-2 with TRBJ2-3; no DNA check was done on the table's D call, TRBD1. TRBV3-2 is designated a pseudogene. The CDR3 has 16 amino acids. This CDR3 reads CASSPLDRCSTDTQYF. The CDR3, as DNA: TGTGCCAGCAGTCCCCTTGACAGGTGTTCCACAGATACGCAGTATTTT.

Ten or more counts support this clonotype. The chain has TRBV28 and TRBJ1-3; D remains ambiguous. The germline V gene has CDR1 MDHEN and CDR2 SYDVKM. CDR3 size: 15 residues. The V end was cut by 8 bases, the J end by 2 bases, with 16 bases between. CDR3 amino acids: CASGEGSGTGNTIYF. CDR3 sequence (DNA): TGTGCCAGCGGGGAGGGTAGTGGTACTGGAAACACCATATATTTT. The full variable domain, with the rest looked up from reference TRBV28 and TRBJ1-3, is DVKVTQSSRYLVKRTGEKVFLECVQDMDHENMFWYRQDPGLGLRLIYFSYDVKMKEKGDIPEGYSVSREKKERFSLILESASTNQTSMYLCASGEGSGTGNTIYFGEGSWLTVV.

This clonotype was seen only a few times. In DNA, the CDR3 is TGTGCCAGCAGTATGAGACAGGGGACCGATACGCAGTATTTT. Its translation is CASSMRQGTDTQYF. The V and J genes are TRBV2 and TRBJ2-3, with 8 bases that match TRBD1. Per the germline V gene, CDR1 is SNHLY and CDR2 is FYNNEI. The CDR3 has 14 residues. Losses at the gene ends were 5 bases for V and 6 bases for J; bases not matched to a gene: 7.

This clonotype was counted only a few times. V and J are TRBV20-1 and TRBJ2-5; D not certain. Germline lookup yields CDR1 DFQATT and CDR2 SNEGSKA (reference sequence). V shed 1 base and J shed 7 bases, with 10 bases lying between them. CDR3 length: 12 residues. CDR3 nucleotide sequence: TGCAGTGCTAGAGTGGCCACCGCGACCCAGTACTTC. Translation: CSARVATATQYF.

This clonotype has at least ten counts. The chain links TRBV7-6 to TRBJ2-3; D possibly corresponds to TRBD1 (6 bases). V dropped 8 bases and J dropped 6 bases, with 15 bases sitting between them. This CDR3 region has 13 residues. Germline assignment: CDR1 SGHVS and CDR2 FNYEAQ. The CDR3 reads CASSWTADDTQYF. The CDR3 nucleotides read TGTGCCAGCTCCTGGACAGCCGACGATACGCAGTATTTT. The variable domain in full, with the rest retrieved from reference TRBV7-6 and TRBJ2-3, is GAGVSQSPRYKVTKRGQDVALRCDPISGHVSLYWYRQALGQGPEFLTYFNYEAQQDKSGLPNDRFSAERPEGSISTLTIQRTEQRDSAMYRCASSWTADDTQYFGPGTRLTVL.

This clonotype was picked up a small number of times. CDR3 bases: TGTGCCAGCAGCGTAGCACTGGGGGAGGCCTCCTACAATGAGCAGTTCTTC. Amino acids: CASSVALGEASYNEQFF. The chain is built from TRBV9 and TRBJ2-1, with TRBD2 as a possible D gene (6 bases). V lost 0 bases, J lost 0 bases, and 13 bases lay in between. CDR1 SGDLS and CDR2 YYNGEE come from the germline V gene. This CDR3 spans 17 amino acids.

The V and J genes are TRBV28 and TRBJ1-2, with a weak D call TRBD1 (5 bases). The CDR3 loop spans 15 amino acids. CDR1 and CDR2 (germline): MDHEN, SYDVKM. V dropped 0 bases and J dropped 8 bases, with 16 bases sitting between them. CDR3 sequence reads: CASSLWGDGPGGYTF. In DNA, the CDR3 is TGTGCCAGCAGTTTATGGGGGGACGGTCCAGGAGGCTACACCTTC.

This clonotype was recorded many times. The chain recombines TRBV6-2 or TRBV6-3 with TRBJ2-1, with 11 bases fitting TRBD2. The CDR3 spans 16 residues. The J segment lost 4 bases and the V segment lost 6 bases, leaving 8 bases of the junction unmatched. Germline CDR1 reads MNHEY; CDR2 reads SVGEGT. CDR3 sequence (DNA): TGTGCCAGCAGAGCCGCCGGGACTAGCGGATACAATGAGCAGTTCTTC. Translation gives CASRAAGTSGYNEQFF.

This clonotype was seen repeatedly, ten times or more. The chain uses TRBV4-2 and TRBJ2-1; D might be TRBD2 (7 bases). This CDR3 contains 16 residues. The ends were cut back, 0 bases at V and 7 bases at J, with 16 bases in the middle. CDR1 and CDR2 (germline): LGHNA, YNFKEQ. The CDR3 here is CASSQDGGALGNEQFF. The CDR3 DNA reads as TGTGCCAGCAGCCAAGATGGGGGGGCATTGGGGAATGAGCAGTTCTTC.

The chain recombines TRBV5-6 with TRBJ2-1; either TRBD1 or TRBD2 may fit D (5 bases each). This CDR3 region has 12 residues. CDR1 and CDR2 from the germline V gene are SGHDT and YYEEEE. V was shortened by 3 bases and J by 10 bases, with 11 bases between the two germline ends. The CDR3 reads CASSSLGDEQFF. DNA of the CDR3: TGTGCCAGCAGCTCACTAGGGGACGAGCAGTTCTTC.

V and J are TRBV28 and TRBJ1-5; D remains unclear. V shed 4 bases and J shed 7 bases, with 14 bases lying between them. The CDR3 has 14 amino acids. CDR1 and CDR2 (germline): MDHEN, SYDVKM. Here the CDR3 reads CASSSDGFRQPQHF. Here the CDR3 DNA reads TGTGCCAGCAGTTCGGACGGCTTTAGACAGCCCCAGCATTTT.

This clonotype was recorded a few times. The gene calls are TRBV19 and TRBJ2-3, with TRBD1 matching over 8 bases. Trimming cost V 5 bases and J 8 bases; bases outside gene matches: 6. CDR1 LNHDA and CDR2 SQIVND come from the germline V gene (reference sequence). The length of the CDR3 is 13 residues. CDR3 sequence (DNA): TGTGCCAGTAGTCGGCAGGGGGCGGGTACGCAGTATTTT. Encoded protein: CASSRQGAGTQYF.

This clonotype was detected ten times or more. The genes are TRBV20-1 and TRBJ2-7, with 8 nucleotides matching TRBD2. Germline V gene lookup returns CDR1 DFQATT and CDR2 SNEGSKA (reference sequence). This CDR3 region has 13 residues. V was clipped by 1 base and J by 10 bases; unmatched bases: 9. This CDR3 is CSARAPATSAQYF. CDR3 DNA: TGCAGTGCTAGAGCCCCGGCGACTAGCGCCCAGTACTTC.

This clonotype was seen repeatedly, ten times or more. The chain recombines TRBV6-2 or TRBV6-3 with TRBJ2-1, with TRBD2 as a possible D gene (6 bases). The CDR3 runs 18 residues. V lost 6 bases and J lost 0, with 21 bases in between. Germline V gene sequence: CDR1 MNHEY, CDR2 SVGEGT. This chain's CDR3 is CASRPFQGGPSSYNEQFF. The CDR3, as DNA: TGTGCCAGCAGGCCCTTCCAGGGAGGCCCTAGCTCCTACAATGAGCAGTTCTTC.

The chain recombines TRBV4-3 with TRBJ2-7, with D tentatively TRBD2 (5 bases). This CDR3 has 15 amino acids. Between the trimmed V and J ends, which lost 1 base and 2 bases, there was a span of 12 bases. Germline CDR1 LGHNA, CDR2 YSLEER. The CDR3 sequence: CASSQVGSAAYEQYF. The CDR3 DNA is TGCGCCAGCAGCCAAGTTGGTAGCGCGGCCTACGAGCAGTACTTC.

This clonotype was seen many times. The chain has TRBV21-1 and TRBJ2-7; the table names TRBD2, a call not compared with the DNA. TRBV21-1 is designated a pseudogene. This CDR3 region has 12 residues. CDR3: CASSKTSGRCLF. In DNA, the CDR3 is TGTGCCAGCAGCAAGACTAGCGGGAGGTGCCTTTTC.

The chain recombines TRBV28 with TRBJ1-1, with a possible D match to TRBD1 (5 bases). The CDR3 runs 11 residues. Trimming removed 6 bases from V and 8 bases from J, with 10 bases in between. Germline-derived CDR1 and CDR2 are MDHEN and SYDVKM. CDR3 amino acids: CASSPRGEAFF. The CDR3 DNA sequence: TGTGCCAGCAGCCCCCGGGGGGAAGCTTTCTTT.

This clonotype was seen ten or more times. The chain carries TRBV12-3 or TRBV12-4 and TRBJ2-1; no firm D call. This CDR3 is 12 amino acids long. The germline V and J ends were trimmed by 3 bases and 5 bases, with 5 bases remaining between them. CDR3 sequence (DNA): TGTGCCAGCAGTTTTGGAAACAATGAGCAGTTCTTC. Translation: CASSFGNNEQFF.